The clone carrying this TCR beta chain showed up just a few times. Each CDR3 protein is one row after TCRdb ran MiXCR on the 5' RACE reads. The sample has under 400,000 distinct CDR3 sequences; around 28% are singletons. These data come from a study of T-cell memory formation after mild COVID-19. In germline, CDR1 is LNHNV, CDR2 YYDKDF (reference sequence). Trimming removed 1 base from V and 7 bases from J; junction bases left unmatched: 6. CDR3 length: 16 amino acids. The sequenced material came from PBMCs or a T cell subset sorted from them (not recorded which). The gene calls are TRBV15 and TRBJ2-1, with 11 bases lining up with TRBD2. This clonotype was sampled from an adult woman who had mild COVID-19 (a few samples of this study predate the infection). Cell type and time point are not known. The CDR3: CATSRAGASGGNEQFF. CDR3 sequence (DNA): TGTGCCACCAGCAGAGCCGGAGCTAGCGGGGGGAATGAGCAGTTCTTC.